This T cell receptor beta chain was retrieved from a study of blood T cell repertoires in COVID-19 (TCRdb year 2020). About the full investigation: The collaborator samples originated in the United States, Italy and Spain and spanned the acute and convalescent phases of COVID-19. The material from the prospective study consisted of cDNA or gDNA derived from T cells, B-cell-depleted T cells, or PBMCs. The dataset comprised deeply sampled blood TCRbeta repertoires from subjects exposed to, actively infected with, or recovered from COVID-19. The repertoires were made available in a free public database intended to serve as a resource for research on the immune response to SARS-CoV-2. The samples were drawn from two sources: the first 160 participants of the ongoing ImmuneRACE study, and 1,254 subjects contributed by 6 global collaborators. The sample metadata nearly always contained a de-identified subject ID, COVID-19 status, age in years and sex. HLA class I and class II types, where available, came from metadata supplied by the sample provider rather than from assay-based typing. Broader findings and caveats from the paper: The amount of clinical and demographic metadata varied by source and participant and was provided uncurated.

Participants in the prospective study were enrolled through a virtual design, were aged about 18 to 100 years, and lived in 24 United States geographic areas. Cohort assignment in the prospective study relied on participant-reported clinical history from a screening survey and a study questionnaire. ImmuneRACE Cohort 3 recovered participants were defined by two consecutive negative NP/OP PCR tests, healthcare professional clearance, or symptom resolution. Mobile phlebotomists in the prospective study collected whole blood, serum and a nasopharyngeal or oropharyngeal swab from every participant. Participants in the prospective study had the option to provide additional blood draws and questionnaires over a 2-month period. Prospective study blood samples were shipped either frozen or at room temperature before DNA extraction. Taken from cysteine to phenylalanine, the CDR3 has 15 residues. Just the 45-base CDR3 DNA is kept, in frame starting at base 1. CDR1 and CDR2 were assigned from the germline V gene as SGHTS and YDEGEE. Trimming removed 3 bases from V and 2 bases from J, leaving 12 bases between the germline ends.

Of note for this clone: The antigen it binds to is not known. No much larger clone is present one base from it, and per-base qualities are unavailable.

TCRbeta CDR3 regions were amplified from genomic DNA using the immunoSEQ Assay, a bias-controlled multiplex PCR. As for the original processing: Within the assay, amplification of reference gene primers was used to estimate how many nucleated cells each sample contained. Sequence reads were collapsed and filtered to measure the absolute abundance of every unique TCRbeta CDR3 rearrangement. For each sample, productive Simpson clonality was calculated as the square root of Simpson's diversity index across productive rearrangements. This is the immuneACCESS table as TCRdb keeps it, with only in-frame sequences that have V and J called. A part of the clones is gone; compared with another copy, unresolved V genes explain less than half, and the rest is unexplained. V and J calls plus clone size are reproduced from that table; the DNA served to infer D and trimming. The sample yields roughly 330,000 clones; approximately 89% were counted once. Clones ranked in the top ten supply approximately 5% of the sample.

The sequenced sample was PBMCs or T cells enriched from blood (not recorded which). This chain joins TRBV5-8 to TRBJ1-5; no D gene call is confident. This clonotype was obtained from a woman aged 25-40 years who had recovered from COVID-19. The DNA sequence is TGTGCCAGCAGCTCGGTGTGGGCAGGCAATCAGCCCCAGCATTTT. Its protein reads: CASSSVWAGNQPQHF.